This TCR beta chain was captured in a study of shared clonotypes between healthy human individuals (dated by TCRdb to 2020 to 2022). Concerning the study at large: Three men and a couple of women, aged 18 to 49 years, made up the cohort. For each donor, three plates each were used for CD4 naive and CD4 memory, two plates were used for CD8 naive, and one plate was used for CD8 memory. To estimate repertoire size and how much clonotype sharing occurs between individuals, the study deeply sequenced the blood TCR repertoires of roughly 5 healthy adults. To increase sequencing depth and limit assay-specific biases, different laboratories used diverse techniques to prepare libraries and sequence TCR repertoires. Per donor, leukapheresis produced somewhere between about 0.94 and 9.5 billion PBMCs. Broader findings and caveats from the paper: Incomplete sequencing was indicated by rarefaction of sorted-subset datasets, despite the large sequencing depth. Pairwise subsampling indicated that sequencing depth was expected to affect the degree of clonotype sharing among donors. Sampling was restricted to blood, and TCR repertoires in tissues likely differ from the TCR repertoires found in blood. Naive subsets generally had larger estimated clonotype richness than memory subsets did. When a handful of donors were compared, the shared fraction of clonotypes was about 5.4% for naive CD4, less than 4% for naive CD8, 2.3% for memory CD4, and less than 0.45% for memory CD8. Compared with non-shared clonotypes, clonotypes shared by all four sorted-subset donors had higher generation probabilities. Because the study included a small number of donors, the genetic and exposure-history diversity represented was limited.

TCR CDR3 regions were amplified from genomic DNA by multiplex PCR using the deep immunoSEQ assay. Genomic DNA extracted from each cell subset was distributed evenly over all wells of several immunoSEQ 96-well plates, and each plate served as one replicate. For sorted subsets, around 200 ng genomic DNA, equal to about 30,000 T cell genomes, was loaded into each replicate PCR. The purified libraries were quantified using a Qubit 3.0 fluorometer, sized with a Bioanalyzer 2100, and then quantified again using the KAPA Library Quantification kit. Each immunoSEQ 96-well plate was sequenced on its own single-read 150-cycle Illumina NextSeq 550 flow cell. The original pipeline was this. Because the immunoSEQ output included only junctional sequences and no quality scores, the filtering could not be the same as the filtering used for full-length reads. Sequences were annotated with PyIR, a Python wrapper for IgBLAST v1.9, using IMGT germline references to assign V/J genes and CDR3. Reads with weak V/J assignments (E-value above 1e-6), missing CDR3, stop codons, out-of-frame junctions, or ambiguous translated residues were removed. V3J clonotypes were defined as sequences sharing the same inferred V gene, J gene, and CDR3 amino acid sequence. Percentage overlap between repertoires was calculated by dividing the number of shared unique clonotypes by the size of the smaller repertoire. Repertoire richness was assessed with RTK rarefaction, the Chao1 estimator, and Recon v2.1 estimates of unobserved clonotypes. Generation probabilities for all TCRbeta clonotypes obtained by the gDNA method from a handful of donors were computed using OLGA. TCRdb stores this immuneACCESS table with in-frame sequences only. Part of the clones is absent; in the studies checked, under half of the shortfall reflects unresolved V genes, and no reason is known for the rest. Clonal size and the V and J genes are those of that table, whereas D and trimming came from the DNA. The sample table holds 2 million to 2.5 million clones, of which approximately 96% were seen once. The ten top clones hold around 0.13% of the sample.

The donors were healthy, HIV-negative adults who had no recently reported acute infections or vaccinations. Every donor was a Caucasian adult living in Nashville, Tennessee, USA. Magnetic negative selection was used to enrich CD4+ T cells, after which naive cells were positively selected on CD45RA and the negative fraction became the memory subset. Blood was collected by leukapheresis, and PBMCs were isolated by Ficoll-Histopaque density gradient centrifugation and then cryopreserved in liquid nitrogen vapor phase. Purity and quantity of every magnetically sorted T cell population were checked by analytical flow cytometry. Genomic DNA was isolated from each sorted fraction and quantified by UV absorbance on a Nanodrop 2000c. A remark on this clone: Its cognate antigen has yet to be identified. No base quality information exists; no much larger clone differs at one position.

The CDR3 measures 15 amino acids from cysteine to phenylalanine. This entry keeps only the CDR3 DNA: 45 bases, framed from base 1. CDR1 SGHNT and CDR2 YYREEE are derived from the germline V gene (reference sequence). The trim is 0 bases for V and 5 bases for J, with a gap of 14 bases between the germline ends. The sample taken for sequencing was naive CD4+ T cells sorted from blood. The cell subset or site label for this specimen denotes: CD45RA+ positively selected. The sequence was collected from a man aged 18 to 29 in good health. The chain is made from TRBV5-4 and TRBJ1-2; D gene: possibly TRBD1, on 5 matching bases. The DNA reads as follows: TGTGCCAGCAGCTTGGACGGGGAGACAGTATATGGCTACACCTTC. Its protein reads: CASSLDGETVYGYTF.